Following are 30 T cell receptor beta chains from one sample sequenced in a study of identical twins. In TCRdb, the 5' RACE reads were re-called with MiXCR into one record per CDR3 protein. The sample holds about 240,000 distinct CDR3 sequences; 6% to 8% are singletons and the top ten take 5% to 6%. The same sample was also used in a study of yellow fever vaccine responses in identical twins.

The sample consisted of CD8+ T cells sorted from blood. The source is a woman in her late teens or twenties in good health.

The chain carries TRBV25-1 and TRBJ2-2; 10 bases fit TRBD1. The CDR3 spans 16 residues. V lost 1 base and J lost 3; bases outside the gene matches: 2. Germline lookup yields CDR1 MGHDK and CDR2 SYGVNS. The CDR3, as DNA: TGTGCCAGCAGTGAATTCGGGACAGGGGACACCGGGGAGCTGTTTTTT. Its translation: CASSEFGTGDTGELFF.

In this sample, this clonotype turned up a few times. The chain is built from TRBV12-3 or TRBV12-4 and TRBJ2-3, with 8 bases matching TRBD2. CDR3 size: 16 residues. J gave up 3 bases and V 6 bases, and 11 bases lay outside the gene matches. The DNA of the CDR3 is TGTGCCAGCAGCCCCCCCCCGGGAGGGGGGACAGATACGCAGTATTTT. This codes for CASSPPPGGGTDTQYF.

This clonotype came up many times. The chain uses TRBV3-1 and TRBJ2-1, with 11 bases that match TRBD2. From germline, CDR1 is LGHDT and CDR2 YNNKEL (reference sequence). The CDR3 is 16 amino acids. The V and J ends lost 3 bases and 4 bases, in that order; junction bases with no gene match: 5. As DNA, the CDR3 is TGTGCCAGCAGCCAGGTCGTAGCGGGAGGGTACAATGAGCAGTTCTTC. It yields the protein CASSQVVAGGYNEQFF.

The chain has TRBV27 and TRBJ2-5; a weak D match, TRBD2 (6 bases). CDR1 and CDR2 (germline): MNHEY, SMNVEV (reference sequence). The V and J ends lost 5 bases and 2 bases respectively, with 15 bases between them. The CDR3 contains 15 residues. CDR3: CASSAPSEKQETQYF. CDR3 coding DNA: TGTGCCAGCAGTGCTCCTAGCGAGAAACAAGAGACCCAGTACTTC.

This clonotype was seen at least ten times. The chain couples TRBV9 to TRBJ1-1; D is perhaps TRBD1 (5 bases). The V gene's germline CDR1 is SGDLS and CDR2 YYNGEE. The CDR3 loop spans 18 amino acids. With 1 base removed from V and 2 bases from J, the gap between germline ends came to 21 bases. CDR3 nucleotides: TGTGCCAGCAGCGTATATGGGTTCAGGGAGGAGGGTAACACTGAAGCTTTCTTT. Amino acids: CASSVYGFREEGNTEAFF.

The chain combines TRBV4-1 with TRBJ1-6; D ambiguous. The CDR3 extends over 16 amino acids. V was cut by 1 base and J by 8 bases, with 15 bases left in between. The germline gives CDR1 MGHRA, CDR2 YSYEKL. Here the CDR3 reads CASSQVYRTVDSPLHF. In DNA, the CDR3 is TGCGCCAGCAGCCAAGTGTATCGGACCGTGGATTCACCCCTCCACTTT.

This clonotype was counted only a few times. V usage is TRBV12-3 or TRBV12-4 and J usage is TRBJ1-2, with 10 bases matching TRBD1. Trimming took 5 bases from V and 5 from J; bases not matched to a gene: 2. The CDR3 has 13 amino acids. The CDR3 nucleotides read TGTGCCAGCAGTCCGGACAGGGGGTATGGCTACACCTTC. Translating gives CASSPDRGYGYTF.

The V gene is TRBV5-4, the J gene TRBJ2-3; 9 nucleotides match TRBD1. From germline, CDR1 is SGHNT and CDR2 YYREEE (reference sequence). This CDR3 has 15 amino acids. J gave up 2 bases and V 2 bases, and 3 bases lay outside the gene matches. The DNA for the CDR3 is TGTGCCAGCAGCTTAGGGACAGGGCACACAGATACGCAGTATTTT. It is translated as CASSLGTGHTDTQYF.

This clonotype was counted a few times. This chain joins TRBV6-5 and TRBJ2-3; D might be TRBD2 (5 bases). V lost 6 bases and J lost 0, with 16 bases in between. This CDR3 has 16 residues. Germline CDR1 reads MNHEY; CDR2 reads SVGAGI. The CDR3 loop reads CASSYMDWSSTDTQYF. CDR3 coding DNA: TGTGCCAGCAGCTACATGGACTGGTCGAGCACAGATACGCAGTATTTT.

V is TRBV7-6 and J is TRBJ2-5; 7 bases agree with TRBD2. CDR3 size: 16 residues. V lost 5 bases, J lost 1 base, and 10 bases stayed unmatched. Germline CDR1 and CDR2: SGHVS and FNYEAQ. The CDR3: CASSPMGGGPQETQYF. The CDR3 nucleotides are TGTGCCAGCAGCCCCATGGGGGGAGGGCCCCAAGAGACCCAGTACTTC.

This clonotype appeared many times. The chain carries TRBV11-2 and TRBJ2-1; possibly TRBD2 for D (6 bases). The CDR3 is 14 residues long. The V gene's germline CDR1 is SGHAT and CDR2 FQNNGV. Deletions cut 4 bases from V and 3 bases from J, with 10 bases between. The CDR3 DNA reads TGTGCCAGCAGCTCCCGGGAGAGCTACAATGAGCAGTTCTTC. Its protein product is CASSSRESYNEQFF.

This clonotype was detected many times. The chain recombines TRBV4-1 with TRBJ2-3; unclear D gene. The germline V and J ends were trimmed by 0 bases and 0 bases, with 13 bases remaining between them. This CDR3 has 17 amino acids. CDR1 and CDR2 from the germline V gene are MGHRA and YSYEKL. The CDR3 DNA reads TGCGCCAGCAGCCAAGATGGGTCAATCGGGAGCACAGATACGCAGTATTTT. This codes for CASSQDGSIGSTDTQYF.

Many counts were recorded for this clonotype. The chain links TRBV20-1 to TRBJ2-1, with 7 positions matching TRBD2. Germline-derived CDR1 and CDR2 are DFQATT and SNEGSKA (reference sequence). This CDR3 contains 14 residues. Unmatched junction bases numbered 8, after V lost 4 bases and J lost 5 bases. The CDR3 DNA reads as TGCAGTGCTATTGCGGGGCGGGAGAACAATGAGCAGTTCTTC. Its translation: CSAIAGRENNEQFF.

The table lists this clonotype with many counts. This sequence joins TRBV9 and TRBJ2-5; D remains ambiguous. Deletions cut 0 bases from V and 7 bases from J, with 16 bases between. Germline CDR1 reads SGDLS; CDR2 reads YYNGEE. CDR3 size: 15 residues. CDR3 sequence reads: CASSVDEGWQVTQYF. CDR3 DNA sequence: TGTGCCAGCAGCGTAGACGAAGGATGGCAGGTGACCCAGTACTTC.

The chain employs TRBV5-1 and TRBJ2-7; D ambiguous. Germline values: CDR1 SGHRS, CDR2 YFSETQ. The CDR3 is 13 amino acids. V was trimmed by 5 bases and J by 0 bases, leaving 9 bases between them. CDR3 in DNA: TGCGCCAGCAGGTCACTTAACTCCTACGAGCAGTACTTC. Protein: CASRSLNSYEQYF.

This clonotype has ten or more counts. V and J are TRBV4-1 and TRBJ2-5, with D possibly matching TRBD2 (6 bases). The germline V and J ends were trimmed by 0 bases and 0 bases, with 14 bases remaining between them. The CDR3 is 17 amino acids. Germline V gene data show CDR1 as MGHRA and CDR2 as YSYEKL. The CDR3 spells CASSQDPTSTDQETQYF. The CDR3 DNA is TGCGCCAGCAGCCAAGATCCCACTAGCACCGACCAAGAGACCCAGTACTTC.

The rearrangement uses TRBV10-3 and TRBJ2-3; 7 nucleotides match TRBD2. The CDR3 consists of 17 residues. Unmatched junction bases numbered 11, after V lost 0 bases and J lost 5 bases. Germline-derived CDR1 and CDR2 are ENHRY and SYGVKD. Here the CDR3 DNA reads TGTGCCATCAGTGAGTCGAATGAGGGAGGGCCGGGAGATACGCAGTATTTT. Translating it yields CAISESNEGGPGDTQYF.

This clonotype has at least ten counts. The chain uses TRBV9 and TRBJ1-1, with TRBD1 as a possible D gene (6 bases). V lost 3 bases, J lost 1 base, and 10 bases lay in between. Germline assignment: CDR1 SGDLS and CDR2 YYNGEE. The CDR3 has 14 amino acids. The CDR3 bases are TGTGCCAGCAGCGGTGGACAGCGGAACACTGAAGCTTTCTTT. It is translated as CASSGGQRNTEAFF.

This sequence joins TRBV7-3 and TRBJ2-1; the match to TRBD2 covers 13 bases. The V gene's germline CDR1 is SGHTA and CDR2 FQGTGA. The V and J ends lost 3 bases and 8 bases, in that order; junction bases with no gene match: 4. The CDR3 spans 15 residues. The DNA of the CDR3 is TGTGCCAGCAGCTTGCGACTAGCGGGAGGCGATGAGCAGTTCTTC. As protein: CASSLRLAGGDEQFF.

At least ten counts were recorded for this clonotype. This chain joins TRBV5-1 and TRBJ2-7; 10 bases line up with TRBD1. Germline V gives CDR1 SGHRS, CDR2 YFSETQ. The CDR3 is made up of 14 amino acids. The J segment lost 4 bases and the V segment lost 3 bases, leaving 4 bases of the junction unmatched. CDR3 DNA sequence: TGCGCCAGCAGCTGGGGACAGGGGATTTACGAGCAGTACTTC. Translating it yields CASSWGQGIYEQYF.

In this sample, this clonotype turned up a few times. This rearrangement joins TRBV23-1 to TRBJ2-1; 7 nucleotides align to TRBD2. TRBV23-1 is sorted into the ORF group, with uncertain function. After removal of 0 bases from V and 8 bases from J, the junction contained 4 bases not matched to a gene. The CDR3 is made up of 14 amino acids. The DNA for the CDR3 is TGCGCCAGCAGTCAATCGGGGGGGGAGGATGAGCAGTTCTTC. As protein: CASSQSGGEDEQFF.

This clonotype was seen a handful of times. V usage is TRBV28 and J usage is TRBJ2-7; either TRBD1 or TRBD2 may supply D (6 bases each). CDR3 length: 13 amino acids. The V gene lost 3 bases and the J gene lost 4 bases, with 10 bases spanning the gap. Germline lookup yields CDR1 MDHEN and CDR2 SYDVKM. The chain's CDR3 is CASSFWGAYEQYV. In nucleotides, the CDR3 is TGTGCCAGCAGTTTTTGGGGGGCTTACGAGCAGTACGTC.

This clonotype showed up just a few times. The chain recombines TRBV12-3 or TRBV12-4 with TRBJ2-1, with D perhaps matching TRBD2 (5 bases). The CDR3 extends over 13 amino acids. Between the trimmed V and J ends, which lost 2 bases and 8 bases, there was a span of 10 bases. CDR3 in amino acids: CASSLRERDEQFF. CDR3 sequence (DNA): TGTGCCAGCAGTTTACGGGAAAGGGATGAGCAGTTCTTC.

This clonotype appeared many times. Here the CDR3 reads CASSPPGLDGYTF. CDR3 coding DNA: TGCGCCAGCAGCCCCCCAGGACTCGATGGCTACACCTTC. V is TRBV4-1 and J is TRBJ1-2; D is undetermined. CDR3 length equals 13 residues. Looked up from germline, CDR1 is MGHRA and CDR2 is YSYEKL. Deletions cut 4 bases from V and 6 bases from J, with 12 bases between.

This clonotype was counted only a few times. Relative to the germline gene, one junction end is altered; a read error may explain this. The chain combines TRBV20-1 with TRBJ1-5; no clear D gene. The CDR3 is made up of 15 amino acids. Germline CDR1 and CDR2: DFQATT and SNEGSKA (reference sequence). CDR3 bases: TGCAGTGCTAGAGACGGCGACCCTCCTAATCGGCCCCAGCATTTT. The encoded protein is CSARDGDPPNRPQHF.

This clonotype was seen a single time. A read error may explain this, as a much larger clone is one base away. The chain links TRBV27 to TRBJ2-1, with a tentative D call TRBD1 (5 bases). CDR1 and CDR2 (germline): MNHEY, SMNVEV (reference sequence). V was pared by 0 bases and J by 3 bases, with 15 bases between. This CDR3 comprises 17 residues. Here the CDR3 reads CASSLSWGDLSYNEQFF. CDR3 bases: TGTGCCAGCAGTTTATCTTGGGGCGACTTGAGCTACAATGAGCAGTTCTTC.

The V and J genes are TRBV7-9 and TRBJ1-4; D not certain. Looked up from germline, CDR1 is SEHNR and CDR2 is FQNEAQ (reference sequence). V was cut by 2 bases and J by 4 bases, with 8 bases left in between. The CDR3 extends over 14 amino acids. The CDR3 nucleotides are TGTGCCAGCAGCTTAATCGGCGGTAATGAAAAACTGTTTTTT. It encodes CASSLIGGNEKLFF.

The V gene is TRBV28, the J gene TRBJ1-5, with TRBD1 identical over 9 bases. The CDR3 sequence is 17 residues long. From germline, CDR1 is MDHEN and CDR2 SYDVKM. Trimming removed 3 bases from V and 2 bases from J; junction bases left unmatched: 8. The CDR3 coding sequence is TGTGCCAGCAGTTTCGATTCGCGGACAGGGGGCAATCAGCCCCAGCATTTT. This encodes CASSFDSRTGGNQPQHF. The entire variable domain, with the rest obtained from reference TRBV28 and TRBJ1-5, is as follows: DVKVTQSSRYLVKRTGEKVFLECVQDMDHENMFWYRQDPGLGLRLIYFSYDVKMKEKGDIPEGYSVSREKKERFSLILESASTNQTSMYLCASSFDSRTGGNQPQHFGDGTRLSIL.

In this sample, this clonotype turned up a few times. The chain recombines TRBV6-1 with TRBJ2-1, with TRBD2 matching over 8 bases. Germline V gives CDR1 MNHNS, CDR2 SASEGT. The CDR3 totals 17 residues. V dropped 7 bases and J dropped 2; count of bases not matched to a gene: 13. The chain's CDR3 is CASNPQPGGLAYNEQFF. The CDR3 region has the DNA TGTGCCAGCAATCCACAACCGGGGGGGCTGGCCTACAATGAGCAGTTCTTC.

The table lists this clonotype with many counts. The chain links TRBV6-4 to TRBJ2-1; 7 nucleotides align to TRBD2. From germline, CDR1 is MRHNA and CDR2 SNTAGT. J was trimmed by 2 bases and V by 5 bases; bases with no gene match: 6. This CDR3 has 15 residues. The CDR3 DNA reads TGTGCCAGCAGTCAGGGAGGGGAGCCCTACAATGAGCAGTTCTTC. Amino acid sequence: CASSQGGEPYNEQFF.